This TCR beta chain was captured by sequencing in a study of vaccination and CD4 T cells after COVID-19 (dated by TCRdb to 2021 to 2024). Study-level background: SARS-CoV-2 positivity had been established in the convalescent patients by nasal swab PCR, and mild disease was recorded in nine of these patients and severe disease in one. Post-COVID blood samples were collected from convalescent patients a median of around 96 days after diagnosis, with a range of about 35 to 161 days. Post-vaccine blood samples were obtained a median of roughly 75 days after the second vaccine dose, with a range of roughly 14 to 241 days. The convalescent cohort comprised six males and four females, including two Hispanic individuals, seven Caucasians, two Asians and one multiracial person. In over 8 COVID-19 convalescent patients and a few infection-naive healthy vaccine recipients, the spike-specific CD4+ TCR repertoire before mRNA vaccination was compared with the repertoire after mRNA vaccination. Each participant got two doses of either the Pfizer-BioNTech BNT162b2 vaccine (n=8) or the Moderna mRNA-1273 vaccine (n=2). Study-wide conclusions, independent of this receptor: The number of convalescent patients in the study was relatively small, and the study did not examine early timepoints following natural infection. The median number of SARS-CoV-2-reactive clonotypes rose from approximately 20 after infection to roughly 38 after vaccination, but the change was not significant. Among convalescent patients, a median about 86% of the SARS-CoV-2-reactive clones seen after vaccination appeared only after vaccination, which suggests priming specific to the vaccine. In convalescent patients, nearly all vaccine-specific clones (304 of 307) were found to be mono-reactive for SARS-CoV-2 spike rather than cross-reactive with common cold coronaviruses.

There are 15 amino acids in the CDR3, from cysteine to phenylalanine inclusive. Of all the DNA, just the CDR3 is kept, 45 bases in frame from base 1. At the junction V is shortened by 4 bases and J by 5 bases, with 14 bases in between. The convalescent patients' positive SARS-CoV-2 PCR tests fell between March and December 2020, which was before the Alpha, Beta and Delta variants emerged in the United States. PBMCs were separated from whole blood using Ficoll-Paque Plus gradient centrifugation and then either used fresh or cryopreserved at -140C. Library generation was performed with PCR. Sequencing was performed on an Illumina iSeq 100. The original methods were these. Non-productive sequences were removed, and CDR3s that did not start with C, did not end with F or W, or were shorter than 7 amino acids were discarded. CDR3 homology was assessed with Levenshtein distances (stringdist) and unrooted phylogenetic trees (ape) in R version 3.6.1. TCRdb reprocessing: public reads trimmed at Q25 with fastp, clones called with MiXCR, in-frame beta chains kept. Each record represents a unique CDR3 protein, reported with the most common genes and DNA among its rows. The V and J calls were not made by the authors but by TCRdb's processing. This sample is represented by some 15,000 distinct CDR3 sequences; 66% of them were singletons. The ten biggest clones cover 1% to 1.3% of the sample.

Of note for this clonotype: This clone's antigen is unknown. The sample holds no much larger clone one base away, and base qualities are not on file.

The input for sequencing was CD4+ T cells from blood, taken after SARS-CoV-2 vaccination. This receptor chain uses TRBV23-1 and TRBJ2-2; no D gene is confidently identified. TRBV23-1 is reported as an ORF; its role is uncertain. The receptor's source is a human donor who had recovered from COVID-19. The encoded CDR3 is CASSPPLRWTGELFF. The bases read TGCGCCAGCAGTCCCCCCTTACGTTGGACCGGGGAGCTGTTTTTT.